The 3 T cell receptor beta chains below come from one sample, sequenced in a study of technical replicates of blood from a few donors. Data came from immunoSEQ multiplex PCR; TCRdb stores just in-frame clones and leaves some out. This sample yields about 12,000 clones, of which around 77% are seen a single time; less than 15% belongs to the top ten. Sequencing was done on a sample of PBMCs. The receptors come from a human donor in good health.

The count of this clone is one. This rearrangement joins TRBV23-1 to TRBJ1-1, with D possibly being TRBD1 (5 bases). TRBV23-1 is labeled an ORF, and its function is uncertain. The CDR3 sequence is 20 residues long. Trimming cost V 1 base and J 0 bases, with 24 bases left between them. The CDR3 here is CASSQWGRKLGLTLNTEAFF. The CDR3, as DNA: TGCGCCAGCAGTCAATGGGGCAGGAAGTTGGGTCTTACCTTGAACACTGAAGCTTTCTTT.

V gene TRBV5-1 combines with J gene TRBJ1-4; D unresolved. Trimming took 0 bases from V and 6 from J, leaving 15 bases between them. This CDR3 contains 16 residues. Germline V CDR1 and CDR2: SGHRS, YFSETQ. This chain's CDR3 is CASSLEGAAGDEKLFF. CDR3 in DNA: TGCGCCAGCAGCTTGGAAGGAGCCGCGGGCGATGAAAAACTGTTTTTT.

The chain links TRBV7-9 to TRBJ2-1, with D perhaps TRBD2 (6 bases). Trimming removed 7 bases from V and 1 base from J, with 20 bases in between. This CDR3 comprises 17 residues. Germline V gene lookup returns CDR1 SEHNR and CDR2 FQNEAQ (reference sequence). The CDR3 spells CASTISSGLLSYNEQFF. In DNA, the CDR3 is TGTGCCAGCACCATAAGTAGCGGCTTGCTATCCTACAATGAGCAGTTCTTC. The entire variable domain, with the rest obtained from reference TRBV7-9 and TRBJ2-1, is as follows: DTGVSQNPRHKITKRGQNVTFRCDPISEHNRLYWYRQTLGQGPEFLTYFQNEAQLEKSRLLSDRFSAERPKGSFSTLEIQRTEQGDSAMYLCASTISSGLLSYNEQFFGPGTRLTVL.